These T cell receptor beta chains were read from a single sample in a study of blood T cell repertoires in COVID-19. The method was immunoSEQ multiplex PCR; TCRdb's version includes in-frame clones alone and lacks a portion of them. The sample shows approximately 120,000 clones, about 80% of them seen only once. Sequencing was performed on peripheral blood. The receptors come from a human donor in a cohort sampled during active COVID-19. CDR3s include the opening cysteine and the closing phenylalanine or tryptophan. The D gene is left open where the match is weak. Some rows mark clone size as missing; the rest say once, few, many or name a class of expanded clone.

j_call: TRBJ1-2; clone_size: NA; cdr3_length: 15; v_call: TRBV11-2; d_call: NA; cdr3_nt: TGTGCCAGCAGCTTAGATACCGGGGGATTAGGGGGCTACACCTTC; cdr3_aa: CASSLDTGGLGGYTF
j_call: TRBJ2-6; clone_size: NA; cdr3_length: 20; v_call: TRBV9; d_call: NA; cdr3_nt: TGTGCCAGCAGCCCAGGGCAGGGGTATGTGGGAATCTCTGGGGCCAACGTCCTGACTTTC; cdr3_aa: CASSPGQGYVGISGANVLTF
j_call: TRBJ2-7; clone_size: NA; cdr3_length: 14; v_call: TRBV10-3; d_call: TRBD1; cdr3_nt: TGTGCCATCGGCAGCCGGGACAGATCCTACGAGCAGTACTTC; cdr3_aa: CAIGSRDRSYEQYF
j_call: TRBJ1-1; clone_size: NA; cdr3_length: 16; v_call: TRBV28; d_call: TRBD1; cdr3_nt: TGTGCCAGCAGTTACGGGGGACAGGGAATGAACACTGAAGCTTTCTTT; cdr3_aa: CASSYGGQGMNTEAFF
j_call: TRBJ2-7; clone_size: NA; cdr3_length: 18; v_call: TRBV10-3; d_call: TRBD1; cdr3_nt: TGTGCCATCAGTGTAATATTGAGACAGGGGTCCCCCGCCTACGAGCAGTACTTC; cdr3_aa: CAISVILRQGSPAYEQYF
j_call: TRBJ1-2; clone_size: many; cdr3_length: 17; v_call: TRBV30; d_call: NA; cdr3_nt: TGTGCCTGGAGCCGTGGTGCAGGAACCCAATCTAACTATGGCTACACCTTC; cdr3_aa: CAWSRGAGTQSNYGYTF
j_call: TRBJ1-1; clone_size: NA; cdr3_length: 14; v_call: TRBV4-1; d_call: NA; cdr3_nt: TGCGCCAGCAGCCACTCACAGGGCGTCACTGAAGCTTTCTTT; cdr3_aa: CASSHSQGVTEAFF
j_call: TRBJ1-2; clone_size: few; cdr3_length: 14; v_call: TRBV18; d_call: NA; cdr3_nt: TGTGCCAGCTCACCATCAGGGGAAGACTATGGCTACACCTTC; cdr3_aa: CASSPSGEDYGYTF
j_call: TRBJ1-2; clone_size: NA; cdr3_length: 14; v_call: TRBV19; d_call: TRBD1; cdr3_nt: TGTGCCAGTGATCCCGGGACAGGGTCATGGGGCTACACCTTC; cdr3_aa: CASDPGTGSWGYTF
j_call: TRBJ1-1; clone_size: NA; cdr3_length: 14; v_call: TRBV3-1/TRBV3-2; d_call: NA; cdr3_nt: TGTGCCAGCAGCCAAGCAGGGATGAACACTGAAGCTTTCTTT; cdr3_aa: CASSQAGMNTEAFF